A selection of T cell receptor beta chains follows, all from one sample in a study of Graves' ophthalmopathy and Graves' hyperthyroidism. In TCRdb, the multiplex PCR reads were re-called with MiXCR into one record per CDR3 protein. The repertoire holds about 210,000 distinct CDR3 sequences, with just under 30% as singletons. Sample: peripheral blood. The receptor source for this set is a man aged 45-65 years with Graves' ophthalmopathy. The CDR3 runs from the conserved cysteine through the conserved F or W. A D gene is named only where the DNA matches it firmly. The listing skips clone size in some rows; elsewhere it reads once, few, many or a size class.

size	V	D	J	CDR3	DNA
many	TRBV12-3/TRBV12-4	-	TRBJ2-7	CASSQVQSYEQYF	TGTGCCAGCAGTCAAGTCCAGTCCTACGAGCAGTACTTC
many	TRBV12-5	-	TRBJ1-1	CASGLDDRNTEAFF	TGTGCTAGTGGTTTAGACGACAGGAACACTGAAGCTTTCTTT
many	TRBV7-8	-	TRBJ1-2	CASSLVGGNGYTF	TGTGCCAGCAGCTTAGTGGGGGGGAATGGCTACACCTTC
many	TRBV12-3/TRBV12-4	-	TRBJ1-2	CASSLPTRYGYTF	TGTGCCAGCAGTTTGCCGACCCGCTATGGCTACACCTTC
many	TRBV24-1	-	TRBJ2-7	CATSGAGRNAYEQYF	TGTGCCACCAGTGGAGCGGGCCGAAATGCCTACGAGCAGTACTTC
once	TRBV27	-	TRBJ2-5	CASSLSSTVVETQYF	TGTGCCAGCAGTTTATCGTCCACCGTCGTTGAGACCCAGTACTTC
many	TRBV12-5	-	TRBJ2-5	CASGLGVGYQETQYF	TGTGCTAGTGGTTTGGGGGTGGGTTATCAAGAGACCCAGTACTTC
many	TRBV28	-	TRBJ2-2	CASSLTGTNLAGELFF	TGTGCCAGCAGTTTAACCGGGACCAATCTGGCCGGGGAGCTGTTTTTT
many	TRBV28	-	TRBJ2-7	CASSPRQTGYEQYF	TGTGCCAGCAGTCCCCGACAGACTGGCTACGAGCAGTACTTC
many	TRBV2	-	TRBJ2-7	CASSEGLAESSYEQYF	TGTGCCAGCAGTGAAGGCCTGGCAGAGAGCTCCTACGAGCAGTACTTC
many	TRBV6-5	TRBD1	TRBJ1-3	CASSYTDRGGNTIYF	TGTGCCAGCAGCTACACAGACAGGGGTGGAAACACCATATATTTT
many	TRBV20-1	-	TRBJ2-6	CSAASGKGANVLTF	TGCAGTGCTGCGAGCGGTAAGGGGGCCAACGTCCTGACTTTC
-	TRBV12-3/TRBV12-4	-	TRBJ1-2	CATHGRNYGYTF	TGTGCCACCCACGGGAGGAACTATGGCTACACCTTC
many	TRBV10-2	TRBD1	TRBJ2-7	CASSRRGQGGEQYF	TGCGCCAGCAGTCGAAGGGGACAGGGGGGTGAGCAGTACTTC
many	TRBV29-1	TRBD2	TRBJ2-2	CSVRGLAVTGELFF	TGCAGCGTCCGGGGACTAGCGGTCACCGGGGAGCTGTTTTTT
many	TRBV29-1	-	TRBJ2-5	CSVEVLGVLAGRETQYF	TGCAGCGTTGAAGTACTCGGCGTACTAGCCGGACGGGAGACCCAGTACTTC
many	TRBV12-3/TRBV12-4	TRBD1	TRBJ2-7	CASTSDRGTYEQYF	TGTGCCAGCACTAGCGACAGGGGCACCTACGAGCAGTACTTC
many	TRBV3-1	TRBD2	TRBJ2-7	CASSLPSGRGSYEQYF	TGTGCCAGCAGCCTGCCAAGCGGGAGGGGCTCCTACGAGCAGTACTTC
many	TRBV7-2	TRBD1	TRBJ1-1	CASSSHGQGPEAFF	TGTGCCAGCAGCTCGCACGGACAGGGTCCTGAAGCTTTCTTT
-	TRBV11-2	-	TRBJ2-7	CASSTADEQYF	TGTGCCAGCAGCACGGCAGACGAGCAGTACTTC
-	TRBV6-2/TRBV6-3	TRBD1	TRBJ2-5	CASRDRGRSPEKTQYF	TGTGCCAGCAGAGACAGGGGGCGATCCCCCGAGAAGACCCAGTACTTC
many	TRBV5-1	TRBD2	TRBJ2-4	CASSSGGGSDSLYF	TGCGCCAGCAGCTCGGGGGGGGGAAGTGACAGTTTGTACTTC
-	TRBV7-2	-	TRBJ1-5	CASSPDRADGQPQHF	TGTGCCAGTAGCCCGGACCGGGCTGACGGTCAGCCCCAGCATTTT
many	TRBV28	-	TRBJ2-2	CASSLSGAGGTGELFF	TGTGCCAGCAGTTTATCGGGGGCAGGAGGCACCGGGGAGCTGTTTTTT
many	TRBV3-1	-	TRBJ2-7	CASSQEYSSYEQYF	TGTGCCAGCAGCCAAGAGTATTCCTCCTACGAGCAGTACTTC
many	TRBV29-1	-	TRBJ1-2	CSVFDGGYGYTF	TGCAGCGTTTTCGACGGTGGCTATGGCTACACCTTC
many	TRBV28	-	TRBJ2-7	CASSSIQGPPYEQYF	TGTGCCAGCAGTTCTATACAGGGTCCGCCGTACGAGCAGTACTTC
-	TRBV28	-	TRBJ2-2	CAPNLSRLTNTGELFF	TGTGCACCCAACCTCTCCCGCTTAACGAACACCGGGGAGCTGTTTTTT
-	TRBV12-3/TRBV12-4	TRBD1	TRBJ1-1	CASSLTGVDTEAFF	TGTGCCAGCAGTCTCACAGGGGTTGACACTGAAGCTTTCTTT
-	TRBV28	TRBD1	TRBJ1-3	CASSLPDRGFRNTIYF	TGTGCCAGCAGTTTACCAGACAGGGGGTTCCGAAACACCATATATTTT
-	TRBV14	-	TRBJ1-2	CAIGSIDGYTF	TGTGCCATCGGCAGTATCGATGGCTACACCTTC
-	TRBV28	-	TRBJ2-5	CASSLGSRGETQYF	TGTGCCAGCAGCCTAGGGTCTAGGGGAGAGACCCAGTACTTC
-	TRBV29-1	-	TRBJ2-7	CSVEVEQEFAPNSYEQYF	TGCAGCGTTGAAGTGGAACAGGAGTTTGCACCCAACTCCTACGAGCAGTACTTC
many	TRBV27	-	TRBJ2-5	CARYNQETQYF	TGTGCCAGATACAACCAAGAGACCCAGTACTTC
many	TRBV19	-	TRBJ2-2	CASIGGGTVYTGELFF	TGTGCCAGTATTGGCGGGGGGACAGTGTACACCGGGGAGCTGTTTTTT
many	TRBV28	-	TRBJ2-7	CASSFGRPSYEQYF	TGTGCCAGCAGTTTTGGTAGACCAAGCTACGAGCAGTACTTC
many	TRBV12-3/TRBV12-4	-	TRBJ2-5	CASTTERPRETQYF	TGTGCCAGCACCACCGAACGCCCCCGAGAGACCCAGTACTTC
many	TRBV11-2	TRBD1	TRBJ1-6	CASSLDLAGGLSYNSPLHF	TGTGCCAGCAGCTTAGATTTGGCAGGGGGCCTATCCTATAATTCACCCCTCCACTTT
many	TRBV7-2	TRBD1	TRBJ2-7	CASSLVNRGMDEQYF	TGTGCCAGCAGCTTAGTGAACAGGGGAATGGATGAGCAGTACTTC
once	TRBV4-1	-	TRBJ2-7	CASSQDFVSLSYEQYF	TGCGCCAGCAGCCAAGATTTCGTCTCCCTGTCATACGAGCAGTACTTC
many	TRBV11-2	-	TRBJ2-7	CASSFTESSYEQYF	TGTGCCAGCAGCTTCACAGAGAGCTCCTACGAGCAGTACTTC
many	TRBV5-6	-	TRBJ1-1	CASSETVNTEAFF	TGTGCCAGCTCGGAAACCGTGAACACTGAAGCTTTCTTT
-	TRBV6-2/TRBV6-3	-	TRBJ1-5	CASTLGRLGNQPQHF	TGTGCCAGCACCCTGGGGAGGTTAGGCAATCAGCCCCAGCATTTT
-	TRBV2	TRBD2	TRBJ2-7	CASIETSGRSQQYF	TGTGCCAGCATCGAGACTAGCGGGAGGTCCCAGCAGTACTTC
many	TRBV12-3/TRBV12-4	-	TRBJ1-2	CASTLGPAFGYTF	TGTGCCAGCACACTGGGGCCAGCCTTTGGCTACACCTTC
-	TRBV19	-	TRBJ2-7	CATSRVGDEQYF	TGTGCCACCTCGCGGGTAGGGGACGAGCAGTACTTC
many	TRBV3-1	-	TRBJ1-2	CASSQDLTVYGYTF	TGTGCCAGCAGCCAAGACCTCACGGTCTATGGCTACACCTTC
many	TRBV7-2	-	TRBJ1-1	CASSFGSTEAFF	TGTGCCAGCAGCTTTGGGTCCACTGAAGCTTTCTTT
-	TRBV28	-	TRBJ2-7	CASSFREVGEQYF	TGTGCCAGCAGTTTCAGGGAGGTGGGCGAGCAGTACTTC
many	TRBV5-4	TRBD2	TRBJ2-5	CASSVRTSHQETQYF	TGTGCCAGCAGCGTGCGGACTAGCCACCAAGAGACCCAGTACTTC
many	TRBV20-1	-	TRBJ2-7	CSARRASSYEQYF	TGCAGTGCTAGACGGGCTAGCTCCTACGAGCAGTACTTC
-	TRBV18	-	TRBJ2-5	CASSQTGNSQETQYF	TGTGCCAGCTCACAAACAGGGAATAGCCAAGAGACCCAGTACTTC
-	TRBV7-2	-	TRBJ1-2	CAIRKDYGYTF	TGTGCCATCCGGAAAGACTATGGCTACACCTTC
many	TRBV5-1	-	TRBJ2-7	CASSRTDRTYEQYF	TGCGCCAGCAGCCGGACAGATCGAACCTACGAGCAGTACTTC
many	TRBV28	TRBD2	TRBJ2-2	CASSLLAGDLNTGELFF	TGTGCCAGCAGTTTACTAGCGGGGGACTTGAACACCGGGGAGCTGTTTTTT
many	TRBV6-5	-	TRBJ2-3	CASSYSPDFTDTQYF	TGTGCCAGCAGTTACTCCCCGGACTTCACAGATACGCAGTATTTT
-	TRBV12-3/TRBV12-4	-	TRBJ1-1	CASSLWAGPGTEAFF	TGTGCCAGCAGTTTATGGGCAGGGCCGGGAACTGAAGCTTTCTTT